By frequency, the clone carrying this T cell receptor beta chain is large (0.1 to 1%). TRB was amplified by touch-down multiplex PCR, primer pools A and B combined. TCRdb processed the multiplex PCR reads again and assigns one entry to each CDR3 protein, with no DNA. The sample has some 510 distinct CDR3 sequences. The record originates from a study of T cell clusters in autoimmune cytopenias. TRB amplification used 250 ng of peripheral blood genomic DNA. This sample also belongs to another study, concerning T cell repertoires in aging, cancer and after chemotherapy.

The source is a human donor in good health. The sequencing sample was made of peripheral blood.

CDR3 sequence: CASSSSGNPIYEQYF. The chain joins TRBV27 to TRBJ2-7; with no DNA, the TCRdb D assignment of TRBD1 cannot be verified. The CDR3 has 15 amino acids. Germline V CDR1 and CDR2: MNHEY, SMNVEV (reference sequence).